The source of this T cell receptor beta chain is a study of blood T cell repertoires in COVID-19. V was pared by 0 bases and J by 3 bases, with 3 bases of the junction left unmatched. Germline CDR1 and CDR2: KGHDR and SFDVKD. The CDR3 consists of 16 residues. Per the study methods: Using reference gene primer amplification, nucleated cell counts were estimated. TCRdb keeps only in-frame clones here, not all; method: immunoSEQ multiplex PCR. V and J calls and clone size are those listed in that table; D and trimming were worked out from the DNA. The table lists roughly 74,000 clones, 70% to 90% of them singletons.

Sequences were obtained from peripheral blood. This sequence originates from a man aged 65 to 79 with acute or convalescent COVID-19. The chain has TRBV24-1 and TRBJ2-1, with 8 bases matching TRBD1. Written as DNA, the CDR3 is TGTGCCACCAGTGATTTGGTAACAGGGGGCTACAATGAGCAGTTCTTC. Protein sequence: CATSDLVTGGYNEQFF.